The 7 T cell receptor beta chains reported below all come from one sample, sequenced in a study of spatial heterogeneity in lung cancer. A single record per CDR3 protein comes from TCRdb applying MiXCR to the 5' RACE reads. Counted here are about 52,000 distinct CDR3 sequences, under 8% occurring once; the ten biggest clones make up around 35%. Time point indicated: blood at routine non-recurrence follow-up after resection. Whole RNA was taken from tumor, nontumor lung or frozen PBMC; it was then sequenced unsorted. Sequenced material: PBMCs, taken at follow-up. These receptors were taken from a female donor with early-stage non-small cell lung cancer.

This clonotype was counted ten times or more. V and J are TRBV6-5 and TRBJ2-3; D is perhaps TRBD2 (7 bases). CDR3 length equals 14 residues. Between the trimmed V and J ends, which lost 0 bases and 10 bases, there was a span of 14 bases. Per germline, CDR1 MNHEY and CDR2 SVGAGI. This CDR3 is CASSYSGGPSAQYF. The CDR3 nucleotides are TGTGCCAGCAGTTACTCGGGGGGGCCCTCTGCGCAGTATTTT.

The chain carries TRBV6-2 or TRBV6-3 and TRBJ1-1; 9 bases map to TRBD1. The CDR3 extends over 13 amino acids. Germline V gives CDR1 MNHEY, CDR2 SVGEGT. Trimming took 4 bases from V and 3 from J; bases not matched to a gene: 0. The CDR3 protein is CASSWDRDTEAFF. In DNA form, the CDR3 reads TGTGCCAGCAGTTGGGACAGGGACACTGAAGCTTTCTTT.

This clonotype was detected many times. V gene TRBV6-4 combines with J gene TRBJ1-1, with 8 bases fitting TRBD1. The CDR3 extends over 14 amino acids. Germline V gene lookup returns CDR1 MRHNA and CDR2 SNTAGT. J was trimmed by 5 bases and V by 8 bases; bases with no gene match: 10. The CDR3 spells CASAIRQGSTEAFF. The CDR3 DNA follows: TGTGCCAGCGCCATTAGACAGGGGAGTACTGAAGCTTTCTTT.

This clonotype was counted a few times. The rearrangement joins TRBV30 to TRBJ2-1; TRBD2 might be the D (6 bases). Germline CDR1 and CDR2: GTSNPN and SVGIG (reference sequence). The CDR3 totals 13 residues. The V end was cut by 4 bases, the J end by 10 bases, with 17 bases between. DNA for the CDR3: TGTGCCTGGACCGGGACTGTCCGCGGAGAGCAGTTCTTC. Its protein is CAWTGTVRGEQFF.

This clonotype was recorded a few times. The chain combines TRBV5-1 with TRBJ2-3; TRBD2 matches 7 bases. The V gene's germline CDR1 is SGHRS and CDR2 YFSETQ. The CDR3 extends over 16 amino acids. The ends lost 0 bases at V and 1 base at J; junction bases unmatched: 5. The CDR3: CASSLVLAVGTDTQYF. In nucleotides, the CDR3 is TGCGCCAGCAGCTTGGTTCTAGCGGTCGGCACAGATACGCAGTATTTT.

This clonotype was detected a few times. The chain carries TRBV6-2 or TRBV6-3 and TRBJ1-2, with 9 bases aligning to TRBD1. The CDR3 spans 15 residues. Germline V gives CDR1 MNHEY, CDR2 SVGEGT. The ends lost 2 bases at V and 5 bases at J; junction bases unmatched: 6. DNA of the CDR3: TGTGCCAGCAGTTACAGTGGACAGGGGAGGTATGGCTACACCTTC. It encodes CASSYSGQGRYGYTF.

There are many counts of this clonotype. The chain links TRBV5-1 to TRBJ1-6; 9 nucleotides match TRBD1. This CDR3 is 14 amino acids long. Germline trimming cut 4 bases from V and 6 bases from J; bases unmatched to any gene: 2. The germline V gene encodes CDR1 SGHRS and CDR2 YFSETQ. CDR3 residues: CASSPTGGNSPLHF. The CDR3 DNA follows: TGCGCCAGCAGCCCGACAGGGGGTAATTCACCCCTCCACTTT.